The sequence of this TCR beta chain was determined in a study of cytomegalovirus exposure and HLA in healthy donors. General study points: Some public TCRs appeared in many individuals, while most sequences were rare. In presence/absence analyses, roughly uniform sequencing depth across donors was assumed.

Amplification used 60 Vbeta primers and 13 Jbeta primers. Measured with immunoSEQ multiplex PCR; TCRdb has only the in-frame clones, and not every one. The table records 150,000 to 200,000 clones, approximately 78% of them present only once. Concerning this clone itself: Its specificity is not known.

The CDR3 has 15 residues. Trimming stripped 5 bases from V and 3 bases from J, with 14 bases between. Germline V gives CDR1 SNHLY, CDR2 FYNNEI. The rearrangement uses TRBV2 and TRBJ1-5; D may be TRBD1 (5 bases). Sequencing input: PBMCs. The receptor was derived from a woman between 18 and 30 years old in good health and CMV-seronegative. CDR3 coding DNA: TGTGCCAGCAGTTCAACGAGCAGGGTCAATCAGCCCCAGCATTTT. It encodes CASSSTSRVNQPQHF.